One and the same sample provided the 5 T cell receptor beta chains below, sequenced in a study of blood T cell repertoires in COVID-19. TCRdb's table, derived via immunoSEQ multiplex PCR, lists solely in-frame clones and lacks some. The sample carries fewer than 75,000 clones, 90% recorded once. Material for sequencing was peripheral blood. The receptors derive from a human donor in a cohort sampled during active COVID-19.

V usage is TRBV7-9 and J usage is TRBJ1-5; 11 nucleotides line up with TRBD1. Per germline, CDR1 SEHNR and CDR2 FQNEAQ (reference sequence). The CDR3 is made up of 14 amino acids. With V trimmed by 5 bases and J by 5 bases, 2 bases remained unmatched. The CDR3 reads CASSPGQGDQPQHF. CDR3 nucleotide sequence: TGTGCCAGCAGCCCGGGACAGGGGGATCAGCCCCAGCATTTT.

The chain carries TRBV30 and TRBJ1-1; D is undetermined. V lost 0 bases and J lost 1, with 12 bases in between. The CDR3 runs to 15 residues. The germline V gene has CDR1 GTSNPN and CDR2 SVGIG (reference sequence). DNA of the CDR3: TGTGCCTGGAGTGTATTGGCAGGTACGAACACTGAAGCTTTCTTT. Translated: CAWSVLAGTNTEAFF.

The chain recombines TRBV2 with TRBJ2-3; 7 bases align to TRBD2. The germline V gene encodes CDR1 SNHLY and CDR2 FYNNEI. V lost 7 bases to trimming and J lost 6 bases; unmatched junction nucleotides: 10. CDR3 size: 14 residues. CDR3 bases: TGTGCCAGCATCGAGGGGAGGGCGCCGGATACGCAGTATTTT. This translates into CASIEGRAPDTQYF. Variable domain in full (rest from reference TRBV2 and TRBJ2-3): EPEVTQTPSHQVTQMGQEVILRCVPISNHLYFYWYRQILGQKVEFLVSFYNNEISEKSEIFDDQFSVERPDGSNFTLKIRSTKLEDSAMYFCASIEGRAPDTQYFGPGTRLTVL.

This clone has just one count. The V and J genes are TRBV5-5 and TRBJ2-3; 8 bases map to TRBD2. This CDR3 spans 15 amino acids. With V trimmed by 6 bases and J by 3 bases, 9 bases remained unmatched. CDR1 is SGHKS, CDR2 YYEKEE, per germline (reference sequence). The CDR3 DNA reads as TGTGCCAGCATCCTCGGAGCGGGAGAAACAGATACGCAGTATTTT. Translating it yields CASILGAGETDTQYF.

As DNA, the CDR3 is TGTGCCAGCCGCCACGGCAGGGGGGTTCCCTACGAGCAGTACTTC. Its translation: CASRHGRGVPYEQYF. V and J are TRBV5-5 and TRBJ2-7; TRBD1 might be the D (7 bases). Per germline, CDR1 SGHKS and CDR2 YYEKEE (reference sequence). This CDR3 is built from 15 residues. V gave up 7 bases and J gave up 2 bases, with 19 bases separating them.